Listed here is a single TCR beta chain. The antigen remains undetermined. These data come from a study of spatial heterogeneity in lung cancer. Study information: Where present, follow-up PBMC were sequenced a median of around two years after resection. Regarding the study as a whole: Circulating ubiquitous expanded tumor TCRs were observed more frequently at resection than at follow-up.

The V and J ends lost 5 bases and 1 base respectively, with 11 bases between them. The CDR3 loop spans 14 amino acids. CDR1 is SGHTA, CDR2 FQGTGA, per germline. The time point here: blood at routine non-recurrence follow-up after resection. Unsorted whole RNA from tumor, nontumor lung or frozen PBMC underwent sequencing. TCRdb reprocessed the 5' RACE reads via MiXCR and lists one record per CDR3 protein. The table has about 47,000 distinct CDR3 sequences, 10% to 15% seen once. The starting material was PBMCs, obtained at follow-up. This sequence joins TRBV7-3 and TRBJ1-1; TRBD1 is a possible D gene (5 bases). The sequence was obtained from a male donor with early-stage non-small cell lung cancer. The CDR3 sequence is CASSQGERNTEAFF. The CDR3 bases are TGTGCCAGCAGCCAGGGTGAACGGAACACTGAAGCTTTCTTT.